This T cell receptor (beta chain) comes out of a study of PD-L1 blockade in urothelial cancer. Study-level background: The analyses of blood took place 3 weeks (second dose) and 6 weeks after treatment start.

The CDR3 is made up of 19 amino acids. CDR1 and CDR2 (germline): MNHNS, SASEGT. J lost 0 bases, V lost 1 base, and 4 bases had no gene match. Produced via immunoSEQ multiplex PCR; TCRdb's table is partial and in-frame only. Of 100,000 or so clones listed, roughly nine tenths are singletons. The chain employs TRBV6-1 and TRBJ2-1, with 15 nucleotides matching TRBD2. The sequence was collected from a woman of 80 years or more with urothelial cancer. The sequenced sample was PBMCs, obtained around atezolizumab (anti-PD-L1) treatment. The CDR3 spells CASSEDGTSGRSSYNEQFF. The DNA of the CDR3 is TGTGCCAGCAGTGAAGATGGGACTAGCGGGAGGAGCTCCTACAATGAGCAGTTCTTC.